One TCR beta chain is described in this entry. What it recognizes is unknown. From germline, CDR1 is KGHSH and CDR2 LQKENI. The length of the CDR3 is 12 residues. V gave up 1 base and J gave up 4 bases, with 3 bases separating them. These data are taken from a study of early T cells in non-severe SARS-CoV-2 infection. For the study at large: Chains were unpaired, as sequencing was done on bulk RNA from unsorted whole blood. The study's findings and limits: Comparison of clonotypes with VDJdb favored anti-spike CD8 responses while missing private and CD4 specificities.

Each single cDNA molecule received a unique molecular identifier. MiXCR, run by TCRdb on the 5' RACE reads, gives a single entry per CDR3 protein. The table lists around 60,000 distinct CDR3 sequences, 9.5% to 15% of them singletons, with 9.5% to 10% in the top ten. This rearrangement joins TRBV18 to TRBJ2-3; D is ambiguous. This sequence originates from an adult who was a healthcare worker with PCR-confirmed SARS-CoV-2 infection or an uninfected control (not recorded which). The sequenced material came from whole blood. The CDR3 coding sequence is TGTGCCAGCTCACCACAGGCAGATACGCAGTATTTT. It is translated as CASSPQADTQYF. Full variable domain (missing parts from reference TRBV18 and TRBJ2-3): NAGVMQNPRHLVRRRGQEARLRCSPMKGHSHVYWYRQLPEEGLKFMVYLQKENIIDESGMPKERFSAEFPKEGPSILRIQQVVRGDSAAYFCASSPQADTQYFGPGTRLTVL.